This T cell receptor (beta chain) was profiled in a study of T cells expressing NK-cell markers. Synthesis of TCR beta cDNA relied on 5'RACE template switching carrying UMIs. TCRdb reprocessed the 5' RACE reads and stores each CDR3 protein as one record, lacking DNA. The sample has approximately 170,000 distinct CDR3 sequences, and its top ten clones hold 20% to 25%. Germline lookup yields CDR1 MDHEN and CDR2 SYDVKM. The CDR3 runs 14 residues. Sequenced input: blood T cells: a sorted CD56 or NKG2C T cell subset, CD4+ or CD8+ T cells, or bulk PBMC T cells (not recorded which). The V call is TRBV28, the J call TRBJ2-7; with no DNA, the TCRdb D assignment of TRBD1 cannot be verified. The receptor was isolated from a man aged 18-70 years in good health. CDR3 loop: CASRPTGFSYEQYF.